Included here is one T cell receptor (beta chain) sequence, with context. Its binding antigen is unknown. Per-base quality was not reported, and no clone a single base away is much larger than it. Collaborating institutions collected whole blood in K2EDTA tubes following their own protocols. Collaborator samples were shipped for TCRbeta analysis as frozen whole blood, isolated PBMCs, or DNA extracted from either sample type. CDR1 and CDR2 were assigned from the germline V gene as MGHRA and YSYEKL. Spanning cysteine to phenylalanine, the CDR3 consists of 15 amino acids. The kept DNA is CDR3 alone, 45 bases in frame from the first base. The junction shows trimming of 1 base on V and 5 bases on J, plus 14 bases between the germline ends. TCRbeta CDR3 regions were amplified from genomic DNA by means of the immunoSEQ Assay, a bias-controlled multiplex PCR. Under the source paper's analysis protocol: The number of nucleated cells in each sample was estimated by amplification of reference gene primers within the assay. To quantify the absolute abundance of each unique TCRbeta CDR3 rearrangement, sequence reads were collapsed and filtered. For each sample, productive Simpson clonality was calculated by taking the square root of Simpson's diversity index across productive rearrangements. Not all clones reach the TCRdb copy of this immuneACCESS table, which keeps in-frame sequences only. Checked studies attribute under half of the gap to unresolved V genes and leave the rest unexplained. V, J and clone size were drawn from that table, and D and trimming were deduced from the DNA. For this sample there are 120,000 to 150,000 clones; 85% appear just once. In total, the top ten clones hold over 2.5% of the sample.

The record originates from a study of blood T cell repertoires in COVID-19 (dated by TCRdb to about 2020). As for the study more broadly: Samples from collaborators originated in the United States, Italy and Spain and spanned both the acute and convalescent phases of COVID-19. A de-identified subject ID, COVID-19 status, age in years and sex were almost always included in the sample metadata. The prospective study material was composed of cDNA or gDNA derived from T cells, B-cell-depleted T cells, or PBMCs. Samples came from the ongoing ImmuneRACE study (first 160 participants) plus 1,254 subjects from 6 global collaborators. Where available, HLA class I and class II types were taken from metadata supplied by the sample provider and were not determined by assay-based typing. A freely available public database, intended as a resource for researchers studying the immune response to SARS-CoV-2, is where the repertoires were released. The dataset comprised deeply sampled blood TCRbeta repertoires from subjects exposed to, actively infected with, or recovered from COVID-19. Results the study describes overall, beyond this receptor: The quantity of clinical and demographic metadata differed by source and by participant and was supplied without curation.

The source material was peripheral blood. The rearrangement combines TRBV4-1 with TRBJ1-1, with a weak D call of TRBD1 (6 bases match). This receptor was taken from a man aged 50 to 60 with acute or convalescent COVID-19. The DNA sequence is as follows: TGCGCCAGCAGCCAAGTCGACACAAGGGGGACTGAAGCTTTCTTT. This is translated as CASSQVDTRGTEAFF.